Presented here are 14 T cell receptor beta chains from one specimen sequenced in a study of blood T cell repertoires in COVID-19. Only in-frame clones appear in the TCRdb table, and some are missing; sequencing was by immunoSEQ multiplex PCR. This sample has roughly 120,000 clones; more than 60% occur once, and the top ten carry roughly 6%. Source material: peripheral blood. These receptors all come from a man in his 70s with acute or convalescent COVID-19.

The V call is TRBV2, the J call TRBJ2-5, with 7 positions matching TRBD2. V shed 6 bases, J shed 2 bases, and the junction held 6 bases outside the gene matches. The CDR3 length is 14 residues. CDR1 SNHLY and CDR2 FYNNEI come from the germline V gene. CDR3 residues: CASRGAGIQETQYF. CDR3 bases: TGTGCCAGCAGAGGAGCGGGGATACAAGAGACCCAGTACTTC.

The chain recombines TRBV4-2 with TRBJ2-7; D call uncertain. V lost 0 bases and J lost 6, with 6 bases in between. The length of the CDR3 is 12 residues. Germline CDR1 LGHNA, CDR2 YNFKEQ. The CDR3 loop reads CASSQERGEQYF. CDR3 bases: TGTGCCAGCAGCCAAGAAAGAGGCGAGCAGTACTTC.

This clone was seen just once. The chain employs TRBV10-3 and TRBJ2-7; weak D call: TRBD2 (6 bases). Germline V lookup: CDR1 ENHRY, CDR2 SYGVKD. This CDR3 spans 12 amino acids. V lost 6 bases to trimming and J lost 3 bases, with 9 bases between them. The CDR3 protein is CAIRPEGYEQYF. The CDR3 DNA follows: TGTGCCATCAGGCCGGAGGGCTACGAGCAGTACTTC.

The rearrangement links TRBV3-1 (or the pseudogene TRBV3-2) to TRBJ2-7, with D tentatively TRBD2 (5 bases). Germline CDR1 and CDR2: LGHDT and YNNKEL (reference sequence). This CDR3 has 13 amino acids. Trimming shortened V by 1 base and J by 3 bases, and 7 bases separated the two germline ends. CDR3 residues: CASSQVGVYEQYF. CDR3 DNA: TGTGCCAGCAGCCAAGTGGGAGTCTACGAGCAGTACTTC.

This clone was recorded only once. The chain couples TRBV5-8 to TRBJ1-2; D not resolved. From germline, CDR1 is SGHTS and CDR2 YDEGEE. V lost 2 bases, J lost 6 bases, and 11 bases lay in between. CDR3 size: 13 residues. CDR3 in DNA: TGTGCCAGCAGCTTCTGGGAGTATGATGGCTACACCTTC. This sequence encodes CASSFWEYDGYTF.

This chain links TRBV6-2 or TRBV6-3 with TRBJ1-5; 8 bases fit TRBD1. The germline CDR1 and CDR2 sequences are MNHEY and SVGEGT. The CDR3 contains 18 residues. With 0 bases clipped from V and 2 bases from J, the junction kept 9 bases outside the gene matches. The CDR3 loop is CASSYSTGVFIGNQPQHF. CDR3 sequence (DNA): TGTGCCAGCAGTTACTCGACAGGGGTTTTTATTGGCAATCAGCCCCAGCATTTT.

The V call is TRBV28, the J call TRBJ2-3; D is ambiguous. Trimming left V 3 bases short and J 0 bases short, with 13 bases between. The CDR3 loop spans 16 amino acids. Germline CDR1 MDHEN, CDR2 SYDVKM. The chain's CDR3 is CASSFALDTSTDTQYF. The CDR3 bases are TGTGCCAGCAGTTTTGCGCTTGATACTAGCACAGATACGCAGTATTTT.

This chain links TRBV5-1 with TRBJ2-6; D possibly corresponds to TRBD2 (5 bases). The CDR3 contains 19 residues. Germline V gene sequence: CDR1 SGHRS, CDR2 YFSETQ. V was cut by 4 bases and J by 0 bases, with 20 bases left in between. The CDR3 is CASSRAGRAGGSGANVLTF. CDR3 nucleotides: TGCGCCAGCAGCCGTGCTGGAAGGGCGGGCGGCTCTGGGGCCAACGTCCTGACTTTC.

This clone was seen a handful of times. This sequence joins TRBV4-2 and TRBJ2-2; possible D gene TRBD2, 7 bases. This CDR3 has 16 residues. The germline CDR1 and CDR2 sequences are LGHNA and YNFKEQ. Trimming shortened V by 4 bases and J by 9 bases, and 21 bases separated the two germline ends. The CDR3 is CASSPRLGGGERELFF. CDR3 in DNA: TGTGCCAGCAGCCCCAGACTAGGGGGAGGGGAAAGGGAGCTGTTTTTT.

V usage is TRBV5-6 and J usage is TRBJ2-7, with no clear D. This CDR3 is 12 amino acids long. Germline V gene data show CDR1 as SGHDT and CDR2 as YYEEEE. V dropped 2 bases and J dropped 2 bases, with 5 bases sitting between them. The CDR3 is CASSLSAYEQYF. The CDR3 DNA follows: TGTGCCAGCAGCTTATCAGCCTACGAGCAGTACTTC.

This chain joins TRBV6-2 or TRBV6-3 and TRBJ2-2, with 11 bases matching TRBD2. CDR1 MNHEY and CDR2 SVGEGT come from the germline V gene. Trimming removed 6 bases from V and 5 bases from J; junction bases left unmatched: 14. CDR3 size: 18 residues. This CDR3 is CASSSLAGGPKLTGELFF. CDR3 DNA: TGTGCCAGCAGCTCTCTAGCGGGAGGCCCGAAGTTGACCGGGGAGCTGTTTTTT.

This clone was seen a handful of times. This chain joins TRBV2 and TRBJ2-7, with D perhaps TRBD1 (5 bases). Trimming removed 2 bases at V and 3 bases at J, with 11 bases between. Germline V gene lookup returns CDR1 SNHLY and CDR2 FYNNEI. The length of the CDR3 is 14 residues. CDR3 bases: TGTGCCAGCAGTGAATCCCTCCAGGGCTACGAGCAGTACTTC. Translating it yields CASSESLQGYEQYF.

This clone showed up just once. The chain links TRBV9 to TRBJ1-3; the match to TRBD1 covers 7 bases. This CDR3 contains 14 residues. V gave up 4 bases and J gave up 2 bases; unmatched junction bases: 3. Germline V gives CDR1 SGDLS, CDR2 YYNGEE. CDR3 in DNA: TGTGCCAGCAGCCAGGGGGGAACTGGAAACACCATATATTTT. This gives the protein CASSQGGTGNTIYF.

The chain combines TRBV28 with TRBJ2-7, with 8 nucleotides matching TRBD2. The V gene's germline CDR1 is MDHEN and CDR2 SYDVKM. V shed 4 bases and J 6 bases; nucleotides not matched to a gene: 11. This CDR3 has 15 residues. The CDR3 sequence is CASSSLREGRGEQYF. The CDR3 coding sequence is TGTGCCAGCAGTTCCCTACGGGAGGGGCGCGGCGAGCAGTACTTC.